A selection of T cell receptor beta chains follows, all from one sample in a study of long-term antiretroviral therapy in people with HIV. Repertoires were generated with immunoSEQ multiplex PCR, while TCRdb's copy carries only in-frame clones and drops some. This table has 15,000 to 20,000 clones, 80% appearing once. The sample here was unsorted PBMCs, taken 2.9 years after starting antiretroviral therapy. These receptors came from a woman aged 25 to 45 with HIV. The CDR3 runs from the conserved cysteine through the conserved F or W. Each record gives: D gene, J gene, clone size, V gene, CDR3 protein, CDR3 DNA. D genes are given only for firm matches. Not all rows give a size; the values are once, few, many and, for expanded clones, a class.

D gene: .
J gene: TRBJ1-2
clone size: .
V gene: TRBV29-1
CDR3 protein: CSVSVRPYLYGYTF
CDR3 DNA: TGCAGCGTTTCAGTCAGGCCCTACCTCTATGGCTACACCTTC

D gene: .
J gene: TRBJ1-6
clone size: .
V gene: TRBV4-2
CDR3 protein: CASSPGEGDSPLHF
CDR3 DNA: TGTGCCAGCAGCCCCGGGGAAGGGGATTCACCCCTCCACTTT

D gene: TRBD1
J gene: TRBJ2-3
clone size: .
V gene: TRBV5-1
CDR3 protein: CASSKRQGESDTQYF
CDR3 DNA: TGCGCCAGCAGCAAACGACAGGGGGAAAGTGATACGCAGTATTTT

D gene: .
J gene: TRBJ1-2
clone size: once
V gene: TRBV5-4
CDR3 protein: CASSAGTENYGYTF
CDR3 DNA: TGTGCCAGCAGCGCTGGGACCGAAAACTATGGCTACACCTTC

D gene: .
J gene: TRBJ1-3
clone size: .
V gene: TRBV30
CDR3 protein: CAWRNTIYF
CDR3 DNA: TGTGCCTGGAGAAACACCATATATTTT

D gene: TRBD1
J gene: TRBJ1-2
clone size: .
V gene: TRBV11-2
CDR3 protein: CASSKAGTEANYGYTF
CDR3 DNA: TGTGCCAGCAGCAAGGCCGGGACAGAAGCTAACTATGGCTACACCTTC

D gene: .
J gene: TRBJ1-5
clone size: .
V gene: TRBV19
CDR3 protein: CASRRDSLNQPQHF
CDR3 DNA: TGTGCCAGTAGGCGTGACAGTCTCAATCAGCCCCAGCATTTT

D gene: .
J gene: TRBJ1-1
clone size: .
V gene: TRBV2
CDR3 protein: CASSPDSPEAFF
CDR3 DNA: TGTGCCAGCAGCCCCGACAGCCCTGAAGCTTTCTTT

D gene: .
J gene: TRBJ2-7
clone size: .
V gene: TRBV28
CDR3 protein: CASSSGTGATDEQYF
CDR3 DNA: TGTGCCAGCAGCTCCGGGACGGGCGCAACGGACGAGCAGTACTTC

D gene: TRBD1
J gene: TRBJ2-2
clone size: few
V gene: TRBV9
CDR3 protein: CASSVEGQGNTGELFF
CDR3 DNA: TGTGCCAGCAGCGTAGAGGGACAGGGGAACACCGGGGAGCTGTTTTTT

D gene: TRBD2
J gene: TRBJ2-2
clone size: once
V gene: TRBV27
CDR3 protein: CASSLSSTSGSYTGELFF
CDR3 DNA: TGTGCCAGCAGTTTATCTTCGACTAGCGGTTCTTACACCGGGGAGCTGTTTTTT

D gene: TRBD1
J gene: TRBJ1-5
clone size: .
V gene: TRBV19
CDR3 protein: CASSIAGTGQSYSNQPQHF
CDR3 DNA: TGTGCCAGTAGTATAGCAGGGACAGGGCAAAGCTATAGCAATCAGCCCCAGCATTTT

D gene: .
J gene: TRBJ1-2
clone size: .
V gene: TRBV9
CDR3 protein: CASSVTQDRSPYGYTF
CDR3 DNA: TGTGCCAGCAGCGTCACCCAGGACCGTTCACCTTATGGCTACACCTTC

D gene: .
J gene: TRBJ2-1
clone size: .
V gene: TRBV19
CDR3 protein: CATREGGSEQFF
CDR3 DNA: TGTGCCACTCGTGAGGGGGGAAGTGAGCAGTTCTTC

D gene: .
J gene: TRBJ1-2
clone size: .
V gene: TRBV2
CDR3 protein: CASSKDKGYGYTF
CDR3 DNA: TGTGCCAGCAGTAAGGACAAGGGCTATGGCTACACCTTC

D gene: TRBD2
J gene: TRBJ2-1
clone size: .
V gene: TRBV29-1
CDR3 protein: CSVEGLAGGPPYNEQFF
CDR3 DNA: TGCAGCGTTGAAGGACTAGCGGGGGGACCTCCCTACAATGAGCAGTTCTTC

D gene: .
J gene: TRBJ1-3
clone size: .
V gene: TRBV19
CDR3 protein: CASTSGNTIYF
CDR3 DNA: TGTGCCAGTACCTCTGGAAACACCATATATTTT

D gene: TRBD1
J gene: TRBJ1-5
clone size: .
V gene: TRBV2
CDR3 protein: CASYLDRGNQPQHF
CDR3 DNA: TGTGCCAGCTACCTCGACAGGGGCAATCAGCCCCAGCATTTT

D gene: TRBD1
J gene: TRBJ1-4
clone size: .
V gene: TRBV19
CDR3 protein: CATTPRDRVNEKLFF
CDR3 DNA: TGTGCCACCACTCCGAGGGACAGGGTTAATGAAAAACTGTTTTTT

D gene: TRBD1
J gene: TRBJ1-2
clone size: .
V gene: TRBV4-2
CDR3 protein: CASSQDPTGDGYTF
CDR3 DNA: TGTGCCAGCAGCCAAGACCCCACAGGGGATGGCTACACCTTC

D gene: .
J gene: TRBJ1-3
clone size: few
V gene: TRBV13
CDR3 protein: CASSLVYGGSGNTIYF
CDR3 DNA: TGTGCCAGCAGCTTAGTGTATGGAGGGTCAGGAAACACCATATATTTT

D gene: .
J gene: TRBJ1-1
clone size: .
V gene: TRBV18
CDR3 protein: CASSPRGENTEAFF
CDR3 DNA: TGTGCCAGCTCACCGCGAGGGGAGAACACTGAAGCTTTCTTT

D gene: TRBD2
J gene: TRBJ2-1
clone size: .
V gene: TRBV11-2
CDR3 protein: CASSPKYSGGPYNEQFF
CDR3 DNA: TGTGCCAGCAGCCCCAAATATAGCGGGGGCCCTTACAATGAGCAGTTCTTC

D gene: .
J gene: TRBJ1-6
clone size: .
V gene: TRBV12-5
CDR3 protein: CASGLITNLIYNNSPLHF
CDR3 DNA: TGTGCTAGTGGTTTGATAACAAACCTCATCTACAACAATTCACCCCTCCACTTT

D gene: .
J gene: TRBJ2-3
clone size: .
V gene: TRBV29-1
CDR3 protein: CSVDSRYQQYF
CDR3 DNA: TGCAGCGTTGATTCCAGATACCAGCAGTATTTT

D gene: TRBD2
J gene: TRBJ2-2
clone size: .
V gene: TRBV5-1
CDR3 protein: CASSYRLAGDLGELFF
CDR3 DNA: TGCGCCAGCAGCTACAGACTAGCGGGGGACCTCGGGGAGCTGTTTTTT

D gene: .
J gene: TRBJ1-1
clone size: .
V gene: TRBV2
CDR3 protein: CASSEAGAVEAFF
CDR3 DNA: TGTGCCAGCAGTGAAGCAGGGGCAGTTGAAGCTTTCTTT

D gene: .
J gene: TRBJ1-1
clone size: .
V gene: TRBV29-1
CDR3 protein: CSVARGRQNTEAFF
CDR3 DNA: TGCAGCGTGGCGAGGGGACGGCAGAACACTGAAGCTTTCTTT

D gene: .
J gene: TRBJ1-1
clone size: .
V gene: TRBV5-1
CDR3 protein: CASSLNMPADTEAFF
CDR3 DNA: TGCGCCAGCAGCTTGAATATGCCGGCGGACACTGAAGCTTTCTTT

D gene: TRBD2
J gene: TRBJ2-1
clone size: .
V gene: TRBV10-3
CDR3 protein: CAMGLAGGQGEQFF
CDR3 DNA: TGTGCCATGGGACTAGCGGGGGGGCAGGGTGAGCAGTTCTTC

D gene: .
J gene: TRBJ2-2
clone size: .
V gene: TRBV23-1
CDR3 protein: CASSHPPQGNTGELFF
CDR3 DNA: TGCGCCAGCAGTCATCCGCCCCAGGGGAACACCGGGGAGCTGTTTTTT

D gene: .
J gene: TRBJ1-2
clone size: .
V gene: TRBV10-2
CDR3 protein: CASGYASYGYTF
CDR3 DNA: TGCGCCAGCGGATACGCGTCGTATGGCTACACCTTC

D gene: .
J gene: TRBJ2-5
clone size: once
V gene: TRBV7-9
CDR3 protein: CASSFDLRIQTQYF
CDR3 DNA: TGTGCCAGCAGCTTCGACCTACGTATTCAGACCCAGTACTTC

D gene: TRBD1
J gene: TRBJ2-1
clone size: .
V gene: TRBV27
CDR3 protein: CASSGTGAYNEQFF
CDR3 DNA: TGTGCCAGCTCCGGGACAGGGGCGTACAATGAGCAGTTCTTC

D gene: .
J gene: TRBJ2-1
clone size: .
V gene: TRBV6-1
CDR3 protein: CASKRFNPEQFF
CDR3 DNA: TGTGCCAGCAAGAGATTCAATCCTGAGCAGTTCTTC

D gene: .
J gene: TRBJ1-1
clone size: .
V gene: TRBV13
CDR3 protein: CASSLRGMNTEAFF
CDR3 DNA: TGTGCCAGCAGCTTAAGGGGCATGAACACTGAAGCTTTCTTT

D gene: .
J gene: TRBJ1-1
clone size: .
V gene: TRBV29-1
CDR3 protein: CSANIGMNTEAFF
CDR3 DNA: TGCAGTGCAAACATCGGCATGAACACTGAAGCTTTCTTT

D gene: .
J gene: TRBJ1-6
clone size: once
V gene: TRBV5-1
CDR3 protein: CASSPDVFSPLHF
CDR3 DNA: TGCGCCAGCAGCCCGGACGTTTTTTCACCCCTCCACTTT

D gene: TRBD1
J gene: TRBJ1-1
clone size: .
V gene: TRBV5-1
CDR3 protein: CASSGPGTGGSEAFF
CDR3 DNA: TGCGCCAGCAGCGGGCCCGGGACAGGGGGTTCAGAAGCTTTCTTT

D gene: .
J gene: TRBJ2-1
clone size: .
V gene: TRBV27
CDR3 protein: CASKTALRNEQFF
CDR3 DNA: TGTGCCAGCAAAACCGCCCTGCGAAATGAGCAGTTCTTC

D gene: .
J gene: TRBJ1-6
clone size: few
V gene: TRBV19
CDR3 protein: CASSLGGNSPLHF
CDR3 DNA: TGTGCCAGTAGTCTAGGGGGGAATTCACCCCTCCACTTT

D gene: TRBD2
J gene: TRBJ2-1
clone size: .
V gene: TRBV7-6
CDR3 protein: CASSLGVVSGGPHVNEQFF
CDR3 DNA: TGTGCCAGCAGCTTAGGTGTTGTTTCGGGGGGGCCTCATGTCAATGAGCAGTTCTTC

D gene: .
J gene: TRBJ2-1
clone size: .
V gene: TRBV30
CDR3 protein: CALTAYSYNEQFF
CDR3 DNA: TGTGCCTTAACGGCTTACTCCTACAATGAGCAGTTCTTC

D gene: TRBD1
J gene: TRBJ2-3
clone size: .
V gene: TRBV11-2
CDR3 protein: CASSSGTGLTDTQYF
CDR3 DNA: TGTGCCAGCAGCTCCGGGACAGGGCTGACAGATACGCAGTATTTT